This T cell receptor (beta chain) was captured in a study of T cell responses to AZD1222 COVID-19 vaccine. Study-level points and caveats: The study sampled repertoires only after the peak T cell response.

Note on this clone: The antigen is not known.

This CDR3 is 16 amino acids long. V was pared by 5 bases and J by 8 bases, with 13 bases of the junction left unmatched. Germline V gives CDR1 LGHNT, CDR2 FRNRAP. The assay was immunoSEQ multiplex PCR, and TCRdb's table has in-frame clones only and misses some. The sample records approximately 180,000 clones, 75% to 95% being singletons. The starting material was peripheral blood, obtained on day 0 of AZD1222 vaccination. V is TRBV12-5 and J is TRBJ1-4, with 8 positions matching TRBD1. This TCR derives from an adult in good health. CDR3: CASGRTGLQSGEKLFF. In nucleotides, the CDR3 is TGTGCTAGTGGTCGGACAGGGCTTCAAAGCGGGGAAAAACTGTTTTTT.